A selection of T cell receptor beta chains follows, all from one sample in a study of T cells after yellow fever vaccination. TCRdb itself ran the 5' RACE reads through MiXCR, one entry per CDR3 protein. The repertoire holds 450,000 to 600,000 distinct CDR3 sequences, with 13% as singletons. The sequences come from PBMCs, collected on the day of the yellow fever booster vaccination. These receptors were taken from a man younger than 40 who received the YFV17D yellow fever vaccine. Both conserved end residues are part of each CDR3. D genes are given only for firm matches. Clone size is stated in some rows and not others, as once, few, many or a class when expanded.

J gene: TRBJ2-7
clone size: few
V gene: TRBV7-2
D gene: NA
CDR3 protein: CASSRRDGSYEQYF
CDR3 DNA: TGTGCCAGCAGCCGCCGGGACGGATCCTACGAGCAGTACTTC

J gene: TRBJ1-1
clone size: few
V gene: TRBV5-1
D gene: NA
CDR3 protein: CACAGGERGTEAFF
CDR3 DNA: TGCGCCTGTGCTGGAGGGGAAAGGGGCACTGAAGCTTTCTTT

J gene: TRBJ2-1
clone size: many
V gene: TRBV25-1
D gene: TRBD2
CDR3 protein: CASSDLGRTSGDNEQFF
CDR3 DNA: TGTGCCAGCAGCGACCTGGGCCGGACTAGCGGGGACAATGAGCAGTTCTTC

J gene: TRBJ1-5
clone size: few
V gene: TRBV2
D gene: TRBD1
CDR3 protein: CASRTTGLGNQPQHF
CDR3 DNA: TGTGCCAGCAGGACGACAGGGTTGGGCAATCAGCCCCAGCATTTT

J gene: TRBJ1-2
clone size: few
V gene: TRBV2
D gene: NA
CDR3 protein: CASSVSGRGGYGYTF
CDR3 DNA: TGTGCCAGCAGTGTCTCGGGCCGGGGGGGCTATGGCTACACCTTC

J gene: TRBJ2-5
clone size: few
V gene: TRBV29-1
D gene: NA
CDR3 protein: CSSRTRGTQYF
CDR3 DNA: TGCAGCTCCCGAACGAGGGGGACCCAGTACTTC

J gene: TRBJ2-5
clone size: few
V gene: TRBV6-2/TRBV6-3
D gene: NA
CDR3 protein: CASRTLGGAAQETQYF
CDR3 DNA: TGTGCCAGCAGGACCCTTGGGGGGGCGGCCCAAGAGACCCAGTACTTC

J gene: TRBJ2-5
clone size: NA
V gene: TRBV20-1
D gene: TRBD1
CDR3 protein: CSTTRGRPGETQYF
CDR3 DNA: TGCAGTACAACGAGGGGGCGCCCGGGAGAGACCCAGTACTTC

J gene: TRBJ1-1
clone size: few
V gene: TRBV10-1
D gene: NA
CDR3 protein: CASTPGRGTEAFF
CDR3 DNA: TGCGCCAGCACCCCCGGGCGGGGCACTGAAGCTTTCTTT

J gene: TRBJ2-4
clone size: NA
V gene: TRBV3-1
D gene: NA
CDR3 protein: CASSLSRGPQYF
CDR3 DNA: TGTGCCAGCAGCCTCTCGAGGGGCCCTCAGTACTTC

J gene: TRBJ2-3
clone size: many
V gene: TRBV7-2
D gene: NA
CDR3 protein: CASSLGSLITDTQYF
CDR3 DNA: TGTGCCAGCAGCTTAGGGTCCCTCATCACAGATACGCAGTATTTT

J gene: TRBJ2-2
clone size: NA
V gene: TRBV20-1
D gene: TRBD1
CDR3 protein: CSAEKGAGTGELFF
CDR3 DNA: TGCAGTGCCGAAAAGGGGGCCGGGACCGGGGAGCTGTTTTTT

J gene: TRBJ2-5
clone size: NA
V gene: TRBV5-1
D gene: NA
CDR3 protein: CASSLRAGPLGETQYF
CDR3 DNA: TGCGCCAGCAGCTTGCGGGCAGGGCCTTTGGGGGAGACCCAGTACTTC

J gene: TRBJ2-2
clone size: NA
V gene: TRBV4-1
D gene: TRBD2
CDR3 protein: CASSLSSGTSSNTGELFF
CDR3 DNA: TGCGCCAGCAGCCTTAGCTCCGGGACTAGCTCAAACACCGGGGAGCTGTTTTTT